Below, 11 T cell receptor beta chains from the same sample are listed, as sequenced in a study of blood T cell repertoires in COVID-19. Method: immunoSEQ multiplex PCR; TCRdb's copy keeps in-frame clones and lacks some. Of fewer than 300,000 clones in the sample, 82% were seen once. Sequenced sample: PBMCs or T cells enriched from blood (not recorded which). The receptors shown here come from a man between 35 and 55 years old who had been exposed to COVID-19.

The chain employs TRBV10-3 and TRBJ1-4; 8 nucleotides line up with TRBD1. CDR1 is ENHRY and CDR2 is SYGVKD in the germline V gene. The CDR3 spans 14 residues. The trim removed 6 bases at V and 7 bases at J, leaving 7 bases unmatched. The CDR3 protein is CAIRGTGASEKLFF. The CDR3 bases are TGTGCCATCAGGGGGACAGGCGCTTCTGAAAAACTGTTTTTT.

Regarding this clone: One end of the junction is discordant with germline, which a read error may explain. The chain links TRBV7-7 to TRBJ2-5; 7 nucleotides align to TRBD2. The CDR3 is made up of 16 amino acids. Germline CDR1 is SSHAT and CDR2 is FNYEAQ (reference sequence). The CDR3 DNA reads TGTGCTAGCAGCTTAGGGGCGGGACTACGACAAGAGACCCAGTACTTC. Protein product: CASSLGAGLRQETQYF.

The rearrangement uses TRBV19 and TRBJ2-1; TRBD2 might be the D (6 bases). Germline-derived CDR1 and CDR2 are LNHDA and SQIVND (reference sequence). The CDR3 has 13 amino acids. Trimming removed 3 bases at V and 9 bases at J, with 12 bases between. The CDR3 region has the DNA TGTGCCAGTAGTATCAGTGCGGGGAGTGAGCAGTTCTTC. Translation: CASSISAGSEQFF.

In this sample, this clone turned up once. Other DNA sequences in the same sample also yield this CDR3. The chain uses TRBV5-1 and TRBJ1-4; 8 nucleotides match TRBD1. Germline values: CDR1 SGHRS, CDR2 YFSETQ. CDR3 length: 14 residues. Losses at the gene ends were 2 bases for V and 8 bases for J; bases not matched to a gene: 5. The CDR3: CASSFGQGAEKLFF. As DNA, the CDR3 is TGCGCCAGCAGCTTCGGACAGGGAGCAGAAAAACTGTTTTTT.

The chain carries TRBV24-1 and TRBJ1-1, with unresolved D. V lost 1 base to trimming and J lost 7 bases, with 9 bases between them. The CDR3 consists of 13 residues. The germline gives CDR1 KGHDR, CDR2 SFDVKD. The CDR3 sequence is CATSDFLGNEAFF. The CDR3 nucleotides read TGTGCCACCAGTGATTTCCTCGGGAATGAAGCTTTCTTT.

This clone was seen more than once but under ten times. The rearrangement uses TRBV10-3 and TRBJ2-1, with 7 bases matching TRBD2. Germline V gives CDR1 ENHRY, CDR2 SYGVKD. This CDR3 is 13 amino acids long. V gave up 11 bases and J gave up 7 bases; unmatched junction bases: 11. This chain's CDR3 is CASRLGEGNEQFF. The CDR3 nucleotides read TGTGCCTCCCGCCTAGGGGAGGGGAATGAGCAGTTCTTC.

This clone was detected only a few times. This chain joins TRBV12-3 or TRBV12-4 and TRBJ1-1; D is ambiguous. The CDR3 covers 13 residues. V shed 4 bases and J shed 11 bases, with 17 bases lying between them. CDR3 loop: CASSSRLGSEAFF. The CDR3 DNA is TGTGCCAGCAGTTCCCGACTTGGTTCAGAGGCTTTCTTT.

The V gene is TRBV7-3, the J gene TRBJ1-6, with a tentative D call TRBD1 (5 bases). CDR3 size: 15 residues. V lost 3 bases and J lost 10, with 16 bases in between. In germline, CDR1 is SGHTA, CDR2 FQGTGA. The DNA of the CDR3 is TGTGCCAGCAGCTTGTCTGGGCAGGGTGTGTCACCCCTCCACTTT. Protein sequence: CASSLSGQGVSPLHF.

The rearrangement links TRBV24-1 to TRBJ2-7; 8 bases map to TRBD1. This CDR3 region has 17 residues. Losses at the gene ends were 0 bases for V and 2 bases for J; bases not matched to a gene: 8. CDR1 is KGHDR and CDR2 is SFDVKD in the germline V gene. Here the CDR3 reads CATSDLQFGTGPYEQYF. The CDR3 DNA reads TGTGCCACCAGTGATTTGCAGTTCGGGACAGGTCCCTACGAGCAGTACTTC.

The chain recombines TRBV27 with TRBJ1-1, with TRBD1 matching 7 bases. This CDR3 spans 13 amino acids. Germline CDR1 reads MNHEY; CDR2 reads SMNVEV (reference sequence). J was trimmed by 7 bases and V by 2 bases; bases with no gene match: 4. CDR3 DNA sequence: TGTGCCAGCAGTTTAACAGGGGCGGATGAAGCTTTCTTT. Translating gives CASSLTGADEAFF.

The CDR3 DNA follows: TGTGCCAGTAGTATAACAGGGATCAATCAGCCCCAGCATTTT. Translation gives CASSITGINQPQHF. The chain has TRBV19 and TRBJ1-5; D is possibly TRBD1 (6 bases). Germline CDR1 and CDR2: LNHDA and SQIVND (reference sequence). There are 14 residues in the CDR3. V was cut by 2 bases and J by 3 bases, with 8 bases left in between.